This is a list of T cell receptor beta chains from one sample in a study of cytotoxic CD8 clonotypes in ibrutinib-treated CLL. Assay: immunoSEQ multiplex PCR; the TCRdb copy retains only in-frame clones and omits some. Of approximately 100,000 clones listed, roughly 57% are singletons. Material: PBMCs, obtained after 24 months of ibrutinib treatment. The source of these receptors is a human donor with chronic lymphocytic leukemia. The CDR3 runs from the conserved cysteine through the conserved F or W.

CASSLVYGEQYF	TRBJ2-7	TRBV7-2	12
CASSSGGAIDTQYF	TRBJ2-3	TRBV6-1	14
CASSLGQFTGKLFF	TRBJ1-4	TRBV28	14
CASSLLGPSNTGELFF	TRBJ2-2	TRBV28	16
CAWSQGKVTEAFF	TRBJ1-1	TRBV30	13
CASSDEWSSYEQYF	TRBJ2-7	TRBV2	14
CASSLGQGDYNEQFF	TRBJ2-1	TRBV7-6	15
CASSLAGYSNQPQHF	TRBJ1-5	TRBV5-1	15
CASSFAASPQETQYF	TRBJ2-5	TRBV11-3	15
CASSPPNPEDNSYEQYF	TRBJ2-7	TRBV18	17
CASSHFGTGRETQYF	TRBJ2-5	TRBV14	15
CASGSLRNNQPQHF	TRBJ1-5	TRBV6-5	14
CASSLRGLNEQFF	TRBJ2-1	TRBV7-9	13
CASSQNSGGYNEQFF	TRBJ2-1	TRBV5-1	15
CASSRTGLAGGLNTGELFF	TRBJ2-2	TRBV2	19
CASSLGLTGRNTEAFF	TRBJ1-1	TRBV5-1	16
CASNGSGGGRTDTQYF	TRBJ2-3	TRBV28	16
CASSYSRVSNGNTIYF	TRBJ1-3	TRBV6-5	16
CASSLSSGGQYF	TRBJ2-3	TRBV7-9	12